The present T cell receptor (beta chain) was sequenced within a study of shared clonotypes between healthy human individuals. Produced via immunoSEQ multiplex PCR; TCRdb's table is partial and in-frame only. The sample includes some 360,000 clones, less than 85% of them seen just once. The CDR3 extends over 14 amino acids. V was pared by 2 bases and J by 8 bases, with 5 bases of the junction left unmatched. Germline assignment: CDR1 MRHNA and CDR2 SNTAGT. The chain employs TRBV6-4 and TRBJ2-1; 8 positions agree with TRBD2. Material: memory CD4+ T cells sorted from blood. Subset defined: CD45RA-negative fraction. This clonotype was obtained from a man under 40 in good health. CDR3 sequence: CASSDRGLDDEQFF. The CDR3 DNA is TGTGCCAGCAGTGACCGGGGACTAGACGATGAGCAGTTCTTC.